This T cell receptor (beta chain) was recorded in a study of control samples from healthy donors and cancer patients. Profiling relied on immunoSEQ multiplex PCR, and the TCRdb table lists in-frame clones only, not all of them. The table includes around 130,000 clones, about 95% detected once. Germline trimming cut 4 bases from V and 4 bases from J; bases unmatched to any gene: 4. This CDR3 is 14 amino acids long. Germline V gene lookup returns CDR1 SGHVS and CDR2 FQNEAQ. Sequenced sample: blood. The TCR was taken from a man aged 25-40 years in good health. The chain recombines TRBV7-8 with TRBJ1-2; TRBD1 matches at 9 bases. The CDR3 sequence: CASSSGTGLYGYTF. In nucleotides, the CDR3 is TGTGCCAGCAGCTCCGGGACAGGGCTCTATGGCTACACCTTC.